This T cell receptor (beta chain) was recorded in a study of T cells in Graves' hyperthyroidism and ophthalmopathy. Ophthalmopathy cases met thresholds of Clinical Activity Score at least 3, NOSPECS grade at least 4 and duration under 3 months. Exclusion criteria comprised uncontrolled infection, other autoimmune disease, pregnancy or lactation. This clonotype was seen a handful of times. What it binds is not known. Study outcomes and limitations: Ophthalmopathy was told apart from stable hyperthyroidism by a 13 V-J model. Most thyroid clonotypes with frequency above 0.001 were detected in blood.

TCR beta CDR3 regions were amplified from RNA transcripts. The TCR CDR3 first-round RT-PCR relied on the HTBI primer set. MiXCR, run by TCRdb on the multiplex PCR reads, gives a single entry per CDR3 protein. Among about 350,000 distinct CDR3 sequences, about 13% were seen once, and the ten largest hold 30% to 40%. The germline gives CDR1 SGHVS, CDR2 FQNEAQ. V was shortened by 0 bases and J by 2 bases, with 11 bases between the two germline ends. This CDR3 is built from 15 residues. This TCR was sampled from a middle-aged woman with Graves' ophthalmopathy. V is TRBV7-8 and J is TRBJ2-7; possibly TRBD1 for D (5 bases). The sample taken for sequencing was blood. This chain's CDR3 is CASSLANRNTYEQYF. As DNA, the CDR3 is TGTGCCAGCAGCTTAGCGAACAGGAACACCTACGAGCAGTACTTC.